This is a list of T cell receptor beta chains from one sample in a study of cytomegalovirus exposure and HLA in healthy donors. Profiling relied on immunoSEQ multiplex PCR, and the TCRdb table lists in-frame clones only, not all of them. The sample yields hundreds of thousands of clones, approximately 83% seen once. The sample comprised PBMCs. These receptors came from a boy aged 2-15 years in good health and CMV-seronegative. The CDR3 runs from the conserved cysteine through the conserved F or W. A D gene is named only where the DNA matches it firmly. Size values are once, few and many counts, or a class for expanded clones, and some rows have none.

D: -; V: TRBV6-6; size: -; J: TRBJ1-1; DNA: TGTGCCAGCAGTTACACCCTGGGAGACACTGAAGCTTTCTTT; CDR3: CASSYTLGDTEAFF
D: TRBD2; V: TRBV4-1; size: -; J: TRBJ2-3; DNA: TGCGCCAGCAGCCAAGATTGGGCTAGCGGGATGGATACGCAGTATTTT; CDR3: CASSQDWASGMDTQYF
D: -; V: TRBV6-1; size: -; J: TRBJ2-7; DNA: TGTGCCAGCAGTGAATCCCGAAGACTAGCCTACGAGCAGTACTTC; CDR3: CASSESRRLAYEQYF
D: TRBD2; V: TRBV9; size: -; J: TRBJ2-2; DNA: TGTGCCAGCAGCGCACCTACTAGCGGTGTGAACACCGGGGAGCTGTTTTTT; CDR3: CASSAPTSGVNTGELFF
D: -; V: TRBV9; size: once; J: TRBJ2-3; DNA: TGTGCCAGCAGCGGTCCCCGTCCGGCGGTGGACACAGATACGCAGTATTTT; CDR3: CASSGPRPAVDTDTQYF
D: -; V: TRBV19; size: -; J: TRBJ2-1; DNA: TGTGCCAGTAGTATACCGGGCAGGGGGAGGAATGAGCAGTTCTTC; CDR3: CASSIPGRGRNEQFF
D: -; V: TRBV7-9; size: -; J: TRBJ2-1; DNA: TGTTCCAGCAGCTTAGCATTAGGGGACAAGTTCTTC; CDR3: CSSSLALGDKFF
D: -; V: TRBV6-5; size: -; J: TRBJ2-3; DNA: TGTGCCAGCAGTAACCTTGGCGGGGCAGATACGCAGTATTTT; CDR3: CASSNLGGADTQYF
D: TRBD1; V: TRBV19; size: -; J: TRBJ1-2; DNA: TGTGCCAGTAGTTCTCGAGGGGGCCTTTATGGCTACACCTTC; CDR3: CASSSRGGLYGYTF
D: TRBD1; V: TRBV27; size: -; J: TRBJ2-1; DNA: TGTGCCAGCACCCCCCGATGGACAGGGTGGATCAATGAGCAGTTCTTC; CDR3: CASTPRWTGWINEQFF
D: -; V: TRBV5-4; size: -; J: TRBJ2-7; DNA: TGTGCCAGCAGCCGCGGGACCGAGATCTACGAGCAGTACTTC; CDR3: CASSRGTEIYEQYF
D: -; V: TRBV7-9; size: -; J: TRBJ1-1; DNA: TGTTCCAGCAGCTCCCGTACAGATGGTGCTTTCTTT; CDR3: CSSSSRTDGAFF
D: -; V: TRBV4-2; size: -; J: TRBJ2-3; DNA: TGTGCCAGCAGCCAACCCCCGGACTATCTCAAAATAGGACCAGATACGCAGTATTTT; CDR3: CASSQPPDYLKIGPDTQYF
D: -; V: TRBV18; size: -; J: TRBJ2-5; DNA: TGTGCCAGCTCACCGGGGGCACCTCAAGAGACCCAGTACTTC; CDR3: CASSPGAPQETQYF
D: -; V: TRBV7-8; size: -; J: TRBJ2-7; DNA: TGTGCCAGCAGACTTACAGGGCCAGGGGCAATGGACGAGCAGTACTTC; CDR3: CASRLTGPGAMDEQYF
D: TRBD1; V: TRBV19; size: once; J: TRBJ1-2; DNA: TGTGCCAGTAGTATGCTTATGAGTGGACAGGACAATGGCTACACCTTC; CDR3: CASSMLMSGQDNGYTF
D: TRBD1; V: TRBV6-6; size: -; J: TRBJ2-7; DNA: TGTGCCAGCACCGGCTCGACAGGGTACGAGCAGTACTTC; CDR3: CASTGSTGYEQYF
D: TRBD2; V: TRBV7-9; size: -; J: TRBJ2-1; DNA: TGTGCCAGCAGCTGGACATCGGGTTTGGCGGGGGTACACAATGAGCAGTTCTTC; CDR3: CASSWTSGLAGVHNEQFF
D: -; V: TRBV9; size: -; J: TRBJ1-2; DNA: TGTGCCAGCAGCGTAGGGGATGGGGGGTATGGCTACACCTTC; CDR3: CASSVGDGGYGYTF
D: TRBD1; V: TRBV5-8; size: -; J: TRBJ2-1; DNA: TGTGCCAGCAGCGCCGGACAGGTCTCCTACAATGAGCAGTTCTTC; CDR3: CASSAGQVSYNEQFF
D: TRBD1; V: TRBV2; size: few; J: TRBJ1-2; DNA: TGTGCCAGCAAAGGACAGGGGTATGGCTACACCTTC; CDR3: CASKGQGYGYTF
D: TRBD1; V: TRBV5-1; size: -; J: TRBJ1-3; DNA: TGCGCCAGCAGCTTACAGGGGGCTGGAAACACCATATATTTT; CDR3: CASSLQGAGNTIYF
D: -; V: TRBV5-1; size: -; J: TRBJ1-5; DNA: TGCGCCAGCAGCTCCGACGGCGCCGGGGGTCAGCCCCAGCATTTT; CDR3: CASSSDGAGGQPQHF
D: -; V: TRBV5-4; size: -; J: TRBJ2-1; DNA: TGTGCCAGCAGCTTGAACAGGTTCCCCTCCTACAATGAGCAGTTCTTC; CDR3: CASSLNRFPSYNEQFF
D: -; V: TRBV27; size: -; J: TRBJ1-5; DNA: TGTGCCAGCAGGTACGGGGAGGACAGCAATCAGCCCCAGCATTTT; CDR3: CASRYGEDSNQPQHF
D: -; V: TRBV6-5; size: once; J: TRBJ1-1; DNA: TGTGCCAGCAGTTACAGAGGCCCGGGGGGAGCTTTCTTT; CDR3: CASSYRGPGGAFF
D: TRBD1; V: TRBV2; size: -; J: TRBJ1-6; DNA: TGTGCCAGCAGTGACCCCGGGACAGGCAATTCACCCCTCCACTTT; CDR3: CASSDPGTGNSPLHF
D: -; V: TRBV6-5; size: few; J: TRBJ1-4; DNA: TGTGCCAGCAGCCGCGGGGGCCAGAACGAAAAACTGTTTTTT; CDR3: CASSRGGQNEKLFF
D: -; V: TRBV7-6; size: -; J: TRBJ2-5; DNA: TGTGCCAGCAGCCCCCCAGGTTCGGAGACCCAGTACTTC; CDR3: CASSPPGSETQYF
D: -; V: TRBV6-1; size: few; J: TRBJ1-1; DNA: TGTGCCAGCAGTGAAGCCGGGACACGGAACACTGAAGCTTTCTTT; CDR3: CASSEAGTRNTEAFF
D: TRBD2; V: TRBV4-1; size: -; J: TRBJ2-1; DNA: TGCGCCAGCAGCCAGGCCCCAACTAGCGGGAGCAGGAATGAGCAGTTCTTC; CDR3: CASSQAPTSGSRNEQFF
D: -; V: TRBV25-1; size: -; J: TRBJ2-3; DNA: TGTGCCAGCAGTGGACAGCGCAGCACAGATACGCAGTATTTT; CDR3: CASSGQRSTDTQYF
D: -; V: TRBV14; size: -; J: TRBJ1-1; DNA: TGTGCCAGCAGGCCAGGACAGCAAAACACTGAAGCTTTCTTT; CDR3: CASRPGQQNTEAFF
D: TRBD1; V: TRBV6-4; size: -; J: TRBJ2-2; DNA: TGTGCCAGCAGGGACAGGGGGCGCACCGGGGAGCTGTTTTTT; CDR3: CASRDRGRTGELFF
D: -; V: TRBV27; size: -; J: TRBJ2-1; DNA: TGTGCCAGCGGACACCGTTGGCAGTTCTTC; CDR3: CASGHRWQFF
D: -; V: TRBV19; size: -; J: TRBJ1-3; DNA: TGTGCCAGTAGTATCACACAGGGAACTGGAAACACCATATATTTT; CDR3: CASSITQGTGNTIYF
D: -; V: TRBV11-2; size: -; J: TRBJ1-1; DNA: TGTGCCAGCAGCCAGGGCACTGAAGCTTTCTTT; CDR3: CASSQGTEAFF